This T cell receptor beta chain was sequenced in a study of blood T cell repertoires in COVID-19. Trimming at V came to 0 bases and at J to 4 bases, leaving 6 bases not matched to a gene. The CDR3 extends over 16 amino acids. Germline V gene sequence: CDR1 SGHRS, CDR2 YFSETQ. Here immunoSEQ multiplex PCR was the method, and the copy in TCRdb shows in-frame clones only, minus some. Counted here are 300,000 or so clones, approximately 93% occurring once; the ten biggest clones make up 2.2%. The specimen sequenced was peripheral blood. This TCR derives from a woman between 25 and 40 years old with COVID-19, enrolled during active disease. The chain combines TRBV5-1 with TRBJ2-1; TRBD2 aligns across 8 bases. The chain's CDR3 is CASSLAGLADYNEQFF. The CDR3 region has the DNA TGCGCCAGCAGCTTGGCCGGACTAGCCGATTACAATGAGCAGTTCTTC.